One sample yielded the 17 T cell receptor beta chains listed below, sequenced in a study of blood T cell repertoires in COVID-19. Only in-frame clones appear in the TCRdb table, and some are missing; sequencing was by immunoSEQ multiplex PCR. Of 130,000 or so clones in the sample, roughly 90% are singletons; the top ten hold about 8%. Sequencing was performed on peripheral blood. These receptors all come from a man in his fifties with acute or convalescent COVID-19.

The chain combines TRBV13 with TRBJ2-7, with D uncertain. The CDR3 covers 12 residues. CDR1 PRHDT and CDR2 FYEKMQ come from the germline V gene (reference sequence). Trimming removed 4 bases at V and 7 bases at J, with 11 bases between. CDR3: CASSSKVREQYF. CDR3 in DNA: TGTGCCAGCAGCTCTAAAGTCCGAGAGCAGTACTTC.

The chain joins TRBV7-2 to TRBJ2-7; perhaps TRBD2 as D (6 bases). V was cut by 5 bases and J by 6 bases, with 20 bases left in between. This CDR3 is built from 15 residues. Germline CDR1 is SGHTA and CDR2 is FQGNSA. The CDR3 sequence: CASSLLATGALEQYF. The CDR3 bases are TGTGCCAGCAGCCTCCTAGCGACGGGAGCCCTCGAGCAGTACTTC.

V and J are TRBV5-1 and TRBJ1-6; 8 nucleotides agree with TRBD1. The trim removed 4 bases at V and 9 bases at J, leaving 6 bases unmatched. Germline loops: CDR1 SGHRS, CDR2 YFSETQ. This CDR3 comprises 14 residues. This CDR3 is CASSGDRGGSPLHF. For the CDR3, the DNA is TGCGCCAGCAGCGGAGACAGGGGAGGTTCACCCCTCCACTTT.

This chain joins TRBV6-5 and TRBJ1-2; 8 positions agree with TRBD1. Per the germline V gene, CDR1 is MNHEY and CDR2 is SVGAGI. V was pared by 0 bases and J by 6 bases, with 3 bases of the junction left unmatched. This CDR3 is 14 amino acids long. In nucleotides, the CDR3 is TGTGCCAGCAGTTACTCTCAGGGGGCGGATGGCTACACCTTC. It translates to CASSYSQGADGYTF.

The table lists this clone with a count of one. The chain couples TRBV19 to TRBJ1-1; D gene ambiguous. Germline-derived CDR1 and CDR2 are LNHDA and SQIVND (reference sequence). V was cut by 5 bases and J by 4 bases, with 14 bases left in between. The CDR3 has 14 amino acids. CDR3 region: CASSHSRGGTEAFF. CDR3 bases: TGTGCCAGTAGTCATTCACGAGGCGGCACTGAAGCTTTCTTT.

The J gene is TRBJ1-2, the V gene TRBV19; D remains ambiguous. The CDR3 spans 12 residues. Germline CDR1 LNHDA, CDR2 SQIVND (reference sequence). The ends were cut back, 5 bases at V and 3 bases at J, with 7 bases in the middle. CDR3 sequence reads: CASSAGHYGYTF. The CDR3 nucleotides read TGTGCCAGTAGTGCTGGCCACTATGGCTACACCTTC.

This clone was observed a handful of times. The gene calls are TRBV5-1 and TRBJ2-1, with D possibly matching TRBD2 (5 bases). Per germline, CDR1 SGHRS and CDR2 YFSETQ. The CDR3 spans 18 residues. V lost 4 bases to trimming and J lost 8 bases, with 28 bases between them. In DNA, the CDR3 is TGCGCCAGCAGCCAGCGAGGGTTGAGCGGTCTAACGGGCGATGAGCAGTTCTTC. It translates to CASSQRGLSGLTGDEQFF.

The chain recombines TRBV14 with TRBJ2-7; 10 bases map to TRBD2. V lost 1 base to trimming and J lost 6 bases; unmatched junction nucleotides: 9. Germline V gene data show CDR1 as SGHDN and CDR2 as FVKESK. The CDR3 spans 16 residues. The CDR3 coding sequence is TGTGCCAGCAGCCAAGCGGGGTCTAGCGGGAGTTTCGAGCAGTACTTC. Its protein product is CASSQAGSSGSFEQYF.

This clone occurred a few times. This sequence joins TRBV7-9 and TRBJ2-1; the match to TRBD2 covers 10 bases. Germline V gives CDR1 SEHNR, CDR2 FQNEAQ (reference sequence). The CDR3 runs 15 residues. After removal of 4 bases from V and 5 bases from J, the junction contained 5 bases not matched to a gene. CDR3 residues: CASSSRTSGNNEQFF. The CDR3 nucleotides are TGTGCCAGCAGCTCACGGACTAGCGGCAACAATGAGCAGTTCTTC.

This rearrangement joins TRBV11-2 to TRBJ2-3; 7 positions agree with TRBD2. Germline assignment: CDR1 SGHAT and CDR2 FQNNGV. The CDR3 is 17 amino acids. J lost 2 bases, V lost 5 bases, and 13 bases had no gene match. The CDR3 loop is CASSHTLAPDATDTQYF. Written as DNA, the CDR3 is TGTGCCAGCAGCCATACACTAGCGCCTGACGCCACAGATACGCAGTATTTT.

The chain has TRBV19 and TRBJ1-2; TRBD1 matches at 8 bases. Unmatched junction bases numbered 13, after V lost 7 bases and J lost 3 bases. Germline V gives CDR1 LNHDA, CDR2 SQIVND (reference sequence). This CDR3 is built from 16 residues. CDR3 nucleotides: TGTGCCAGTACCCGGTCCCAACAGGGGGGATACTATGGCTACACCTTC. Translating gives CASTRSQQGGYYGYTF.

The chain employs TRBV7-9 and TRBJ2-7; TRBD1 aligns across 8 bases. The CDR3 is 15 amino acids. Germline trimming cut 1 base from V and 3 bases from J; bases unmatched to any gene: 5. CDR1 is SEHNR, CDR2 FQNEAQ, per germline (reference sequence). This CDR3 is CASSLGGTGGYEQYF. CDR3 sequence (DNA): TGTGCCAGCAGCTTAGGCGGTACAGGGGGCTACGAGCAGTACTTC.

The chain carries TRBV10-3 and TRBJ1-6; 8 bases are shared with TRBD1. Losses at the gene ends were 3 bases for V and 5 bases for J; bases not matched to a gene: 6. Germline CDR1 reads ENHRY; CDR2 reads SYGVKD. This CDR3 comprises 16 residues. The DNA for the CDR3 is TGTGCCATCAGTGAAAAGATGACAGGGGATAATTCACCCCTCCACTTT. It yields the protein CAISEKMTGDNSPLHF.

J is TRBJ2-1 and V is TRBV5-5; 12 nucleotides agree with TRBD2. The ends lost 3 bases at V and 8 bases at J; junction bases unmatched: 9. The CDR3 runs to 16 residues. CDR1 SGHKS and CDR2 YYEKEE come from the germline V gene (reference sequence). In DNA form, the CDR3 reads TGTGCCAGCAGCTCCCGGACTAGCGGGGAGAGATATGAGCAGTTCTTC. Protein product: CASSSRTSGERYEQFF.

The CDR3 spells CASSSLPDRAVRYF. DNA of the CDR3: TGTGCCAGCAGTTCCCTCCCAGACAGGGCAGTGCGGTACTTC. The chain couples TRBV27 to TRBJ2-7, with 7 bases fitting TRBD1. The V gene's germline CDR1 is MNHEY and CDR2 SMNVEV (reference sequence). The CDR3 is 14 residues long. The J segment lost 12 bases and the V segment lost 4 bases, leaving 15 bases of the junction unmatched.

CDR3 amino acids: CAISEPRLGGRRSETQYF. Here the CDR3 DNA reads TGTGCCATCAGTGAGCCCCGGCTAGGGGGCCGGAGATCGGAGACCCAGTACTTC. The gene calls are TRBV10-3 and TRBJ2-5; 7 bases map to TRBD1. CDR3 length equals 18 residues. Trimming at V came to 2 bases and at J to 5 bases, leaving 17 bases not matched to a gene. Per germline, CDR1 ENHRY and CDR2 SYGVKD.

The rearrangement links TRBV2 to TRBJ1-2; 7 bases match TRBD1. CDR1 is SNHLY, CDR2 FYNNEI, per germline. The length of the CDR3 is 15 residues. The V segment lost 6 bases and the J segment 0 bases; nucleotides outside the gene matches: 7. The CDR3, as DNA: TGTGCCAGCAGCGGGACAGACGTTTCTAACTATGGCTACACCTTC. This translates into CASSGTDVSNYGYTF.